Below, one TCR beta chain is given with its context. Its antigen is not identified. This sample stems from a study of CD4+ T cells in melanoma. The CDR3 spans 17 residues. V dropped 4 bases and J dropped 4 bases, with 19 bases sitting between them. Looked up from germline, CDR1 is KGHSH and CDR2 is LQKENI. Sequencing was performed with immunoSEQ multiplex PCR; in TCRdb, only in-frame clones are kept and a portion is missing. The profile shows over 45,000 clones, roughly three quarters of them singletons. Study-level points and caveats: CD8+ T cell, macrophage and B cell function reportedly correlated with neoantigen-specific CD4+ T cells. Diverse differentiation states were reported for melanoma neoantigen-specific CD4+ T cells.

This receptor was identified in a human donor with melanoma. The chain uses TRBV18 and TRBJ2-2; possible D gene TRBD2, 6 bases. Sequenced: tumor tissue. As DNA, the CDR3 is TGTGCCAGCTCACTACTTTCCGGGGGTGATGGCACCGGGGAGCTGTTTTTT. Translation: CASSLLSGGDGTGELFF. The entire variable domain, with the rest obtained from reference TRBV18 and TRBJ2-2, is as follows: NAGVMQNPRHLVRRRGQEARLRCSPMKGHSHVYWYRQLPEEGLKFMVYLQKENIIDESGMPKERFSAEFPKEGPSILRIQQVVRGDSAAYFCASSLLSGGDGTGELFFGEGSRLTVL.